These 30 T cell receptor beta chains originate from one sample sequenced in a study of T-cell memory formation after mild COVID-19. TCRdb re-derived calls from the 5' RACE reads in MiXCR, one entry per CDR3 protein. The table has approximately 270,000 distinct CDR3 sequences, about 16% seen once. The sample consisted of PBMCs or a T cell subset sorted from them (not recorded which). These receptors all stem from a man between 18 and 29 years old who had mild COVID-19 (a few samples of this study predate the infection). Cell type and time point are not known.

This clonotype came up many times. This chain uses TRBV5-1 with TRBJ2-1; tentatively, D is TRBD2 (7 bases). V was shortened by 4 bases and J by 7 bases, with 9 bases between the two germline ends. Looked up from germline, CDR1 is SGHRS and CDR2 is YFSETQ. The CDR3 length is 12 residues. The CDR3 DNA reads as TGCGCCAGCAGCGAGGGGGGGAATGAGCAGTTCTTC. This encodes CASSEGGNEQFF.

This clonotype was seen only a few times. The V call is TRBV4-1, the J call TRBJ2-3; 7 nucleotides align to TRBD2. In germline, CDR1 is MGHRA, CDR2 YSYEKL. The length of the CDR3 is 15 residues. With V trimmed by 0 bases and J by 3 bases, 3 bases remained unmatched. The CDR3 bases are TGCGCCAGCAGCCAAGAAGAAGCGGGGACAGATACGCAGTATTTT. This sequence encodes CASSQEEAGTDTQYF.

The rearrangement links TRBV7-8 to TRBJ1-6; D is unresolved. Germline V gene data show CDR1 as SGHVS and CDR2 as FQNEAQ. The CDR3 contains 16 residues. V shed 7 bases and J shed 0 bases, with 13 bases lying between them. Here the CDR3 reads CASTDLGNSYNSPLHF. The DNA of the CDR3 is TGTGCCAGCACCGACCTAGGGAACTCCTATAATTCACCCCTCCACTTT.

This clonotype was counted a few times. The chain uses TRBV5-6 and TRBJ2-7; D possibly corresponds to TRBD2 (5 bases). CDR3 length: 14 amino acids. V lost 2 bases and J 7 bases, leaving 16 bases between the germline ends. Germline lookup yields CDR1 SGHDT and CDR2 YYEEEE. The CDR3 DNA is TGTGCCAGCAGCTTCCCCCTGAGGGTTTCGGAGCAGTACTTC. This sequence encodes CASSFPLRVSEQYF.

The chain links TRBV5-1 to TRBJ1-2; maybe TRBD1 (5 bases). CDR1 and CDR2 (germline): SGHRS, YFSETQ. V dropped 0 bases and J dropped 4 bases, with 7 bases sitting between them. The CDR3 length is 13 residues. The CDR3 loop reads CASSLDGGYGYTF. The CDR3 nucleotides read TGCGCCAGCAGCTTGGACGGGGGCTATGGCTACACCTTC.

The genes are TRBV9 and TRBJ2-1, with 9 nucleotides matching TRBD2. Per the germline V gene, CDR1 is SGDLS and CDR2 is YYNGEE. This CDR3 is 15 amino acids long. Trimming at V came to 1 base and at J to 6 bases, leaving 5 bases not matched to a gene. The CDR3 is CASSVLPTSGNEQFF. The DNA for the CDR3 is TGTGCCAGCAGCGTACTACCGACTAGCGGCAATGAGCAGTTCTTC.

This chain joins TRBV6-4 and TRBJ1-6, with no clear D. The V gene lost 3 bases and the J gene lost 7 bases, with 7 bases spanning the gap. The CDR3 length is 13 residues. The germline gives CDR1 MRHNA, CDR2 SNTAGT. The CDR3 DNA follows: TGTGCCAGCAGTGAAGGGTCCAATTCACCCCTCCACTTT. Translating it yields CASSEGSNSPLHF.

This clonotype has ten or more counts. Germline is not matched at one junction end, which may reflect a read error. V usage is TRBV7-8 and J usage is TRBJ2-7, with D possibly matching TRBD2 (5 bases). The V gene's germline CDR1 is SGHVS and CDR2 FQNEAQ. CDR3 length: 15 amino acids. This chain's CDR3 is CASSFLLPDSNEQYF. CDR3 coding DNA: TGTGCCAGCAGCTTTCTCCTGCCGGACTCCAACGAGCAGTACTTC.

The table lists this clonotype with a few counts. This chain uses TRBV4-1 with TRBJ2-1; no definite D call. The V gene lost 4 bases and the J gene lost 0 bases, with 10 bases spanning the gap. This CDR3 has 15 residues. Germline CDR1 and CDR2: MGHRA and YSYEKL. CDR3 sequence reads: CASSPAPGSYNEQFF. The CDR3 nucleotides read TGCGCCAGCAGCCCAGCACCAGGCTCCTACAATGAGCAGTTCTTC.

The chain uses TRBV9 and TRBJ2-5, with D hard to call. The V and J ends lost 3 bases and 5 bases respectively, with 11 bases between them. The CDR3 contains 13 residues. Germline values: CDR1 SGDLS, CDR2 YYNGEE. CDR3 sequence: CASSDKNRETQYF. Here the CDR3 DNA reads TGTGCCAGCAGCGACAAGAACCGTGAGACCCAGTACTTC.

This sequence joins TRBV7-2 and TRBJ2-5, with unresolved D. Per germline, CDR1 SGHTA and CDR2 FQGNSA. The CDR3 loop spans 14 amino acids. Trimming shortened V by 5 bases and J by 7 bases, and 17 bases separated the two germline ends. The CDR3 sequence is CASSRGGILGTQYF. The CDR3 bases are TGTGCCAGCAGCCGTGGCGGAATTCTTGGGACCCAGTACTTC. Full variable domain (rest looked up from reference TRBV7-2 and TRBJ2-5): GAGVSQSPSNKVTEKGKDVELRCDPISGHTALYWYRQSLGQGLEFLIYFQGNSAPDKSGLPSDRFSAERTGGSVSTLTIQRTQQEDSAVYLCASSRGGILGTQYFGPGTRLLVL.

V is TRBV20-1 and J is TRBJ1-1; D gene ambiguous. From germline, CDR1 is DFQATT and CDR2 SNEGSKA (reference sequence). CDR3 length: 15 residues. Trimming took off 0 bases at V and 3 bases at J, with 14 bases between the two ends. CDR3 sequence reads: CSARDLRGPYTEAFF. CDR3 nucleotide sequence: TGCAGTGCTAGAGATCTGAGAGGGCCATACACTGAAGCTTTCTTT.

The chain employs TRBV7-2 and TRBJ2-1, with a weak D call TRBD1 (6 bases). Trimming took off 2 bases at V and 10 bases at J, with 9 bases between the two ends. This CDR3 is 12 amino acids long. Germline CDR1 is SGHTA and CDR2 is FQGNSA. The CDR3 nucleotides are TGTGCCAGCAGCTTATCCCAGGGGGAGCAGTTCTTC. Translation: CASSLSQGEQFF.

This clonotype occurred many times. V is TRBV11-1 and J is TRBJ1-1; no firm D call. Deletions cut 1 base from V and 4 bases from J, with 7 bases between. This CDR3 spans 13 amino acids. Germline loops: CDR1 SGHAT, CDR2 FQDESV (reference sequence). The CDR3 DNA sequence: TGTGCCAGCAGCTTAGAGGGTAGCACTGAAGCTTTCTTT. It translates to CASSLEGSTEAFF.

V gene TRBV7-9 combines with J gene TRBJ1-4; 7 nucleotides line up with TRBD1. CDR1 SEHNR and CDR2 FQNEAQ come from the germline V gene (reference sequence). The length of the CDR3 is 14 residues. The V segment lost 4 bases and the J segment 4 bases; nucleotides outside the gene matches: 3. This CDR3 reads CASSYRDSNEKLFF. CDR3 nucleotide sequence: TGTGCCAGCAGCTACCGGGACAGTAATGAAAAACTGTTTTTT.

The table lists this clonotype with a few counts. This sequence joins TRBV23-1 and TRBJ2-2; TRBD1 agrees at 10 bases. TRBV23-1 is classed as an ORF, of uncertain function. V shed 9 bases and J 2 bases; nucleotides not matched to a gene: 15. This CDR3 is 18 amino acids long. This chain's CDR3 is CARVVPGTGERNTGELFF. The CDR3 nucleotides are TGCGCCAGGGTGGTACCCGGGACAGGGGAAAGAAACACCGGGGAGCTGTTTTTT.

This clonotype came up a few times. The chain carries TRBV12-3 or TRBV12-4 and TRBJ2-7; no clear D gene. V was trimmed by 11 bases and J by 3 bases, leaving 14 bases between them. The CDR3 sequence is 12 residues long. The CDR3 loop reads CAPDVWVYEQYF. CDR3 in DNA: TGTGCCCCCGACGTATGGGTCTACGAGCAGTACTTC.

This clonotype has at least ten counts. J is TRBJ1-1 and V is TRBV5-1, with 9 bases matching TRBD1. Trimming took 2 bases from V and 1 from J; bases not matched to a gene: 0. Per the germline V gene, CDR1 is SGHRS and CDR2 is YFSETQ. CDR3 size: 14 residues. The DNA for the CDR3 is TGCGCCAGCAGCTTACAGGGGGCGAACACTGAAGCTTTCTTT. This translates into CASSLQGANTEAFF.

This clonotype was recorded a few times. The chain links TRBV12-3 or TRBV12-4 to TRBJ2-7; 12 bases are a match to TRBD2. The CDR3 runs to 14 residues. The V segment lost 3 bases and the J segment 6 bases; nucleotides outside the gene matches: 3. The CDR3: CASSFGLAGIEQYF. The CDR3 DNA reads as TGTGCCAGCAGTTTTGGACTAGCGGGGATCGAGCAGTACTTC.

This clonotype was observed a few times. The chain has TRBV7-9 and TRBJ1-4, with D unresolved. Germline CDR1 and CDR2: SEHNR and FQNEAQ (reference sequence). Trimming left V 2 bases short and J 15 bases short, with 13 bases between. The CDR3 is 12 amino acids. The CDR3 is CASSLLTAGLFF. CDR3 nucleotides: TGTGCCAGCAGCTTACTGACGGCAGGTTTGTTTTTT.

The chain combines TRBV7-2 with TRBJ1-2; tentative D call: TRBD1 (5 bases). Between the trimmed V and J ends, which lost 4 bases and 3 bases, there was a span of 9 bases. The CDR3 sequence is 13 residues long. Germline V gives CDR1 SGHTA, CDR2 FQGNSA. CDR3 amino acids: CASSSQVDYGYTF. The CDR3 bases are TGTGCCAGCAGCTCACAGGTCGACTATGGCTACACCTTC.

The V call is TRBV4-3, the J call TRBJ1-1; TRBD1 matches 7 bases. Germline CDR1 reads LGHNA; CDR2 reads YSLEER. CDR3 size: 14 residues. The V segment lost 3 bases and the J segment 2 bases; nucleotides outside the gene matches: 3. The CDR3 bases are TGCGCCAGCAGCCATGACAGGGATAACACTGAAGCTTTCTTT. Protein product: CASSHDRDNTEAFF.

The chain is built from TRBV12-3 or TRBV12-4 and TRBJ1-3, with D tentatively TRBD1 (5 bases). Trimming cost V 4 bases and J 7 bases, with 11 bases left between them. This CDR3 is 13 amino acids long. CDR3 nucleotides: TGTGCCAGCAGTTCCCAGGGAGGTAACACCATATATTTT. This encodes CASSSQGGNTIYF.

This clonotype was recorded at least ten times. V usage is TRBV7-2 and J usage is TRBJ1-3; D remains ambiguous. CDR3 length: 12 amino acids. With 8 bases removed from V and 0 bases from J, the gap between germline ends came to 5 bases. Germline V lookup: CDR1 SGHTA, CDR2 FQGNSA. CDR3 sequence (DNA): TGTGCCAGCGAGAGCTCTGGAAACACCATATATTTT. It yields the protein CASESSGNTIYF.

This clonotype was found a few times. The V call is TRBV6-5, the J call TRBJ1-2; unclear D gene. Germline loops: CDR1 MNHEY, CDR2 SVGAGI. The length of the CDR3 is 14 residues. V shed 0 bases and J shed 4 bases, with 9 bases lying between them. CDR3 protein: CASSYSRPFYGYTF. Here the CDR3 DNA reads TGTGCCAGCAGTTACTCGCGACCCTTCTATGGCTACACCTTC.

This clonotype was detected a few times. This chain joins TRBV7-2 and TRBJ1-2; D uncertain. Germline CDR1 SGHTA, CDR2 FQGNSA. The CDR3 loop spans 13 amino acids. The V end lost 3 bases, the J end lost 3 bases, and 8 bases lay between the germline ends. DNA for the CDR3: TGTGCCAGCAGCTTCCGGGAATACTATGGCTACACCTTC. Protein sequence: CASSFREYYGYTF.

This chain connects TRBV6-4 to TRBJ1-1; D unclear. V lost 7 bases and J lost 0, with 18 bases in between. CDR1 is MRHNA and CDR2 is SNTAGT in the germline V gene. The CDR3 totals 16 residues. The CDR3 spells CASNWEEGGMNTEAFF. The DNA of the CDR3 is TGTGCCAGCAATTGGGAGGAAGGAGGAATGAACACTGAAGCTTTCTTT.

This clonotype was recorded at least ten times. V gene TRBV18 combines with J gene TRBJ2-1, with D perhaps matching TRBD1 or TRBD2 (6 bases each). The CDR3 loop spans 14 amino acids. CDR1 is KGHSH, CDR2 LQKENI, per germline. Trimming took 0 bases from V and 4 from J, leaving 7 bases between them. CDR3 coding DNA: TGTGCCAGCTCACCACCAGGGGGGTACAATGAGCAGTTCTTC. It is translated as CASSPPGGYNEQFF.

In its sample, this clonotype was seen a few times. The chain recombines TRBV15 with TRBJ2-5, with TRBD2 matching 8 bases. V shed 5 bases, J shed 6 bases, and the junction held 8 bases outside the gene matches. CDR3 length: 14 residues. Germline V CDR1 and CDR2: LNHNV, YYDKDF (reference sequence). CDR3 nucleotide sequence: TGTGCCACCAGCCTCCTTCGGGGGGGAAAGACCCAGTACTTC. Its protein is CATSLLRGGKTQYF. Based on the CDR3 plus reference TRBV15 and TRBJ2-5, the full variable domain is DAMVIQNPRYQVTQFGKPVTLSCSQTLNHNVMYWYQQKSSQAPKLLFHYYDKDFNNEADTPDNFQSRRPNTSFCFLDIRSPGLGDTAMYLCATSLLRGGKTQYFGPGTRLLVL.

The chain links TRBV2 to TRBJ2-7; no definite D call. Germline V gene data show CDR1 as SNHLY and CDR2 as FYNNEI. The CDR3 contains 10 residues. Trimming stripped 6 bases from V and 4 bases from J, with 4 bases between. The CDR3 is CASSLYEQYV. The DNA of the CDR3 is TGTGCCAGCAGCCTATACGAGCAGTACGTC.